This T cell receptor beta chain came from a study of brain metastases from non-small cell lung cancer. This table comes from immunoSEQ multiplex PCR, and its TCRdb copy is limited to in-frame clones, with some not included. The data show thousands of clones, about 82% seen once. Germline assignment: CDR1 MGHRA and CDR2 YSYEKL. The V end was cut by 0 bases, the J end by 5 bases, with 11 bases between. The CDR3 totals 15 residues. Details on this clone: Its cognate antigen is unknown.

General study findings and limits: Expanded T-cell clones appeared in 60% to 80% of brain metastases over primaries. Metastases had sparse T cells but largely shared repertoires with primaries.

V usage is TRBV4-1 and J usage is TRBJ1-5; a weak D match, TRBD1 (5 bases). Sequenced sample: primary lung tumor tissue. The TCR was taken from a donor at least 40 years old with non-small cell lung cancer. CDR3 coding DNA: TGCGCCAGCAGCCAAGATGGGTGGGGGGATCAGCCCCAGCATTTT. Protein: CASSQDGWGDQPQHF.